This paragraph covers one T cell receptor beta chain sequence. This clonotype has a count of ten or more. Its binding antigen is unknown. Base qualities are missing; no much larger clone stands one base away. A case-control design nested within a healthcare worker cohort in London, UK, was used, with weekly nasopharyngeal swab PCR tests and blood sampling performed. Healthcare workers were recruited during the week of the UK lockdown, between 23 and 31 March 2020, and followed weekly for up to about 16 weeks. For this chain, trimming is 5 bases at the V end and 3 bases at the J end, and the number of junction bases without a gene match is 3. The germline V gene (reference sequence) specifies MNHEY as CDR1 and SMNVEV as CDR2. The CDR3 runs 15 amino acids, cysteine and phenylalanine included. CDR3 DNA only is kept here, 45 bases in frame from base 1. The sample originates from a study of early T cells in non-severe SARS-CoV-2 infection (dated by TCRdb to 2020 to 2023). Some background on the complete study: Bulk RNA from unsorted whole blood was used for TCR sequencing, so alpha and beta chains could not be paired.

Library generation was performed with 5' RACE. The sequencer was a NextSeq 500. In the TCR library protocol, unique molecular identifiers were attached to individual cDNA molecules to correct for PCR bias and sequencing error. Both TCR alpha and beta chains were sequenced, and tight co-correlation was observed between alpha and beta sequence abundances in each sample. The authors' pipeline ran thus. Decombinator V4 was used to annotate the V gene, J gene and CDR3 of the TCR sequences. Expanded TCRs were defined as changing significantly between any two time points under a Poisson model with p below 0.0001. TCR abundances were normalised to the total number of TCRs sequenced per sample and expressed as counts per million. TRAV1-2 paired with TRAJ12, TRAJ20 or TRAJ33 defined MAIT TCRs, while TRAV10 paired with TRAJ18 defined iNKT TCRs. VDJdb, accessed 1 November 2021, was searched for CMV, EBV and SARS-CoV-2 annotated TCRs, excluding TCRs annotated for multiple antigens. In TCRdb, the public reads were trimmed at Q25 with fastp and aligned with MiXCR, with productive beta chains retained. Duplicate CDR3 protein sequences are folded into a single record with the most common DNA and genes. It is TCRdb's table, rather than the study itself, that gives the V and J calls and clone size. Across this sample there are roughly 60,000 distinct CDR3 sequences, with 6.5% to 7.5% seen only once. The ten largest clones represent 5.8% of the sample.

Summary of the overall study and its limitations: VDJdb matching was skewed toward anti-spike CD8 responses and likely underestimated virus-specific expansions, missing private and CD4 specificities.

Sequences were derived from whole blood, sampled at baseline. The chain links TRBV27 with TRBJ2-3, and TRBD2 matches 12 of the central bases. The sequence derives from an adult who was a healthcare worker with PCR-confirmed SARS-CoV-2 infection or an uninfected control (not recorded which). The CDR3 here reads CASSVGTSGTDTQYF. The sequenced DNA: TGTGCCAGCAGTGTCGGGACTAGCGGGACAGATACGCAGTATTTT.